The 14 T cell receptor beta chains below were found in one sample sequenced in a study of blood T cell repertoires in COVID-19. Generated by immunoSEQ multiplex PCR, the TCRdb table keeps only in-frame clones and is missing some. The sample includes 170,000 or so clones, 70% to 90% of them seen just once. The specimen was PBMCs or T cells enriched from blood (not recorded which). These receptors were taken from a woman aged 45-59 years who had recovered from COVID-19.

CDR3 nucleotide sequence: TGTGCCAGCAGTTACCCAGGGGGCGCAAACACTGAAGCTTTCTTT. Translating gives CASSYPGGANTEAFF. The V call is TRBV6-2 or TRBV6-3, the J call TRBJ1-1, with 8 bases lining up with TRBD1. Trimming cost V 2 bases and J 2 bases; bases outside gene matches: 4. This CDR3 is 15 amino acids long. From germline, CDR1 is MNHEY and CDR2 SVGEGT.

The chain carries TRBV7-3 and TRBJ2-2, with 13 positions matching TRBD2. The CDR3 is 17 amino acids. After removal of 6 bases from V and 0 bases from J, the junction contained 4 bases not matched to a gene. Per germline, CDR1 SGHTA and CDR2 FQGTGA. CDR3 in amino acids: CASRGLAGPPNTGELFF. The CDR3 DNA is TGTGCCAGCAGGGGACTAGCGGGGCCCCCGAACACCGGGGAGCTGTTTTTT. Drawing the rest from reference TRBV7-3 and TRBJ2-2, the complete variable domain is GAGVSQTPSNKVTEKGKYVELRCDPISGHTALYWYRQSLGQGPEFLIYFQGTGAADDSGLPNDRFFAVRPEGSVSTLKIQRTERGDSAVYLCASRGLAGPPNTGELFFGEGSRLTVL.

The J gene is TRBJ2-6, the V gene TRBV19; D is perhaps TRBD2 (5 bases). This CDR3 spans 18 amino acids. Per the germline V gene, CDR1 is LNHDA and CDR2 is SQIVND (reference sequence). The V and J ends lost 5 bases and 0 bases respectively, with 17 bases between them. The CDR3 is CASSAGKRSYSGANVLTF. The CDR3 bases are TGTGCCAGTAGTGCCGGGAAGCGGTCATACTCTGGGGCCAACGTCCTGACTTTC.

The gene calls are TRBV19 and TRBJ1-4, with D possibly matching TRBD1 (6 bases). From germline, CDR1 is LNHDA and CDR2 SQIVND (reference sequence). CDR3 length: 15 amino acids. Trimming pared 4 bases from V and 8 bases from J, leaving 17 bases between. The CDR3 here is CASSTRQAPWEKLFF. In DNA, the CDR3 is TGTGCCAGTAGTACGAGACAGGCCCCATGGGAAAAACTGTTTTTT.

A few counts support this clone. Other nucleotide sequences from this sample produce the same CDR3. J is TRBJ2-2 and V is TRBV6-2 or TRBV6-3; maybe TRBD2 (6 bases). CDR1 and CDR2 (germline): MNHEY, SVGEGT. This CDR3 is built from 14 residues. V lost 5 bases to trimming and J lost 3 bases, with 10 bases between them. CDR3 DNA sequence: TGTGCCAGCAGTCGTTCGGGGGACACCGGGGAGCTGTTTTTT. Translation gives CASSRSGDTGELFF.

The chain links TRBV18 to TRBJ1-5; TRBD1 aligns across 7 bases. The germline V gene encodes CDR1 KGHSH and CDR2 LQKENI. The CDR3 is made up of 18 amino acids. The V gene end was trimmed by 2 bases and the J gene end by 0 bases; junction bases not matched to a gene: 10. As DNA, the CDR3 is TGTGCCAGCTCACCAATAGGACAGGCATTGGGTAGCAATCAGCCCCAGCATTTT. This codes for CASSPIGQALGSNQPQHF. Supplemented by reference TRBV18 and TRBJ1-5, the full variable domain reads NAGVMQNPRHLVRRRGQEARLRCSPMKGHSHVYWYRQLPEEGLKFMVYLQKENIIDESGMPKERFSAEFPKEGPSILRIQQVVRGDSAAYFCASSPIGQALGSNQPQHFGDGTRLSIL.

The chain couples TRBV4-3 to TRBJ2-3, with D uncertain. V was pared by 1 base and J by 6 bases, with 11 bases between. The V gene's germline CDR1 is LGHNA and CDR2 YSLEER. The CDR3 is made up of 14 amino acids. The CDR3 DNA is TGCGCCAGCAGCCAAGGGGTCCAGAGGGATACGCAGTATTTT. Translated: CASSQGVQRDTQYF.

This chain's CDR3 is CASSQEAYRSGAYEQYF. The CDR3 coding sequence is TGCGCCAGCAGCCAAGAGGCTTATCGATCAGGCGCGTACGAGCAGTACTTC. V usage is TRBV4-1 and J usage is TRBJ2-7; D is uncertain. This CDR3 spans 17 amino acids. V was clipped by 0 bases and J by 4 bases, with 19 bases between them. Germline V CDR1 and CDR2: MGHRA, YSYEKL.

This chain uses TRBV4-1 with TRBJ1-4, with D perhaps TRBD1 (5 bases). The V and J ends lost 7 bases and 3 bases respectively, with 9 bases between them. This CDR3 has 13 residues. Germline V gene data show CDR1 as MGHRA and CDR2 as YSYEKL. CDR3 in DNA: TGCGCCAGCAAAAGACAGCCTAATGAAAAACTGTTTTTT. Translating it yields CASKRQPNEKLFF.

This clone was recorded once. The chain combines TRBV15 with TRBJ2-5, with unresolved D. V gave up 2 bases and J gave up 4 bases, with 5 bases separating them. The germline gives CDR1 LNHNV, CDR2 YYDKDF (reference sequence). The CDR3 totals 12 residues. CDR3 DNA: TGTGCCACCAGCAGACAGGCAGAGACCCAGTACTTC. It translates to CATSRQAETQYF.

J is TRBJ1-5 and V is TRBV11-2, with 8 bases lining up with TRBD1. The germline V gene encodes CDR1 SGHAT and CDR2 FQNNGV. Trimming at V came to 5 bases and at J to 3 bases, leaving 6 bases not matched to a gene. This CDR3 contains 15 residues. The CDR3 loop is CASSPGTGVNQPQHF. The DNA of the CDR3 is TGTGCCAGCAGCCCCGGGACAGGAGTCAATCAGCCCCAGCATTTT.

CDR3 loop: CASSPDRRNSPLHF. The CDR3, as DNA: TGTGCCAGCAGCCCGGACAGGAGAAATTCACCCCTCCACTTT. The rearrangement joins TRBV11-2 to TRBJ1-6; 7 bases align to TRBD1. The CDR3 consists of 14 residues. CDR1 is SGHAT and CDR2 is FQNNGV in the germline V gene. V lost 5 bases, J lost 7 bases, and 5 bases stayed unmatched.

This rearrangement joins TRBV6-2 or TRBV6-3 to TRBJ1-1; no clear D. The V end lost 0 bases, the J end lost 7 bases, and 3 bases lay between the germline ends. The V gene's germline CDR1 is MNHEY and CDR2 SVGEGT. This CDR3 contains 11 residues. The DNA of the CDR3 is TGTGCCAGCAGTTACTCCGTTGAAGCTTTCTTT. Its translation is CASSYSVEAFF.

The chain is built from TRBV15 and TRBJ2-1, with no clear D. The CDR3 loop spans 14 amino acids. Germline CDR1 is LNHNV and CDR2 is YYDKDF (reference sequence). V was shortened by 4 bases and J by 0 bases, with 7 bases between the two germline ends. CDR3 in DNA: TGTGCCACCAGCAAGGAGAGCTCCTACAATGAGCAGTTCTTC. Its protein product is CATSKESSYNEQFF.